The next 20 T cell receptor beta chains were all read from a single sample in a study of tumour-infiltrating T cells in Burkitt lymphoma. Repertoires were generated with immunoSEQ multiplex PCR, while TCRdb's copy carries only in-frame clones and drops some. This sample has about 13,000 clones; approximately 85% occur once, and the top ten carry about 1.3%. Material: tumor tissue. The receptors were sampled from a human donor with diffuse large B-cell lymphoma.

V is TRBV7-9 and J is TRBJ2-7; weak D call: TRBD1 (6 bases). V lost 3 bases to trimming and J lost 3 bases, with 21 bases between them. The CDR3 is 17 amino acids. The germline gives CDR1 SEHNR, CDR2 FQNEAQ (reference sequence). The CDR3 spells CASSFMWATGKNYEQYF. CDR3 DNA sequence: TGTGCCAGCAGCTTTATGTGGGCTACAGGGAAGAACTACGAGCAGTACTTC.

This clone was observed a few times. The chain links TRBV9 to TRBJ2-3; D may be TRBD2 (5 bases). Trimming cost V 1 base and J 1 base, with 10 bases left between them. Germline CDR1 SGDLS, CDR2 YYNGEE. This CDR3 spans 15 amino acids. DNA for the CDR3: TGTGCCAGCAGCGTAACGGACGGGGGCACAGATACGCAGTATTTT. Translation gives CASSVTDGGTDTQYF.

The V gene is TRBV29-1, the J gene TRBJ1-1, with D possibly TRBD1 on 5 matching bases. Trimming took 5 bases from V and 0 from J, leaving 7 bases between them. The CDR3 has 12 residues. CDR1 and CDR2 (germline): SQVTM, ANQGSEA. The CDR3 sequence is CSVKGLNTEAFF. The CDR3 nucleotides are TGCAGCGTTAAGGGGTTGAACACTGAAGCTTTCTTT.

This chain links TRBV5-8 with TRBJ2-3, with 12 bases matching TRBD2. CDR1 is SGHTS and CDR2 is YDEGEE in the germline V gene. This CDR3 region has 16 residues. Germline trimming cut 3 bases from V and 2 bases from J; bases unmatched to any gene: 4. The CDR3 coding sequence is TGTGCCAGCAGCTACGGACTAGCGGGACTCACAGATACGCAGTATTTT. Its translation: CASSYGLAGLTDTQYF.

The CDR3 loop reads CASTRPGNYEQYF. DNA for the CDR3: TGTGCCAGCACCAGGCCGGGGAACTACGAGCAGTACTTC. V is TRBV7-9 and J is TRBJ2-7, with D perhaps TRBD2 (5 bases). This CDR3 contains 13 residues. Germline lookup yields CDR1 SEHNR and CDR2 FQNEAQ (reference sequence). V was pared by 7 bases and J by 3 bases, with 13 bases between.

The J gene is TRBJ2-1, the V gene TRBV2; 9 bases are shared with TRBD2. From germline, CDR1 is SNHLY and CDR2 FYNNEI. This CDR3 has 18 residues. The junction had 17 bases not matched to a gene; V was cut back by 10 bases and J by 1 base. In DNA, the CDR3 is TGTGCCATCCTCGTGGGTAGCGGGAGATTCGGGTCCTACAATGAGCAGTTCTTC. It encodes CAILVGSGRFGSYNEQFF. Combining the CDR3 with reference TRBV2 and TRBJ2-1 gives the whole variable domain EPEVTQTPSHQVTQMGQEVILRCVPISNHLYFYWYRQILGQKVEFLVSFYNNEISEKSEIFDDQFSVERPDGSNFTLKIRSTKLEDSAMYFCAILVGSGRFGSYNEQFFGPGTRLTVL.

This clone was detected only once. The rearrangement joins TRBV18 to TRBJ2-4; no definite D call. V was clipped by 3 bases and J by 12 bases, with 21 bases between them. CDR3 length: 15 amino acids. In germline, CDR1 is KGHSH, CDR2 LQKENI. The CDR3 DNA follows: TGTGCCAGCTCACCTGAATTGCGCCGGGCGGTTAATCAGTACTTC. Protein sequence: CASSPELRRAVNQYF.

Concerning this clone: It may be a read error: a sequence one base away is much more abundant. Other DNA sequences in the same sample also yield this CDR3. CDR3: CARSLAGAGGGLPYNEQFF. CDR3 in DNA: TGTGCCAGAAGCTTGGCCGGAGCAGGGGGTGGTCTACCCTACAATGAGCAGTTCTTC. This sequence joins TRBV5-3 and TRBJ2-1; 7 nucleotides agree with TRBD1. TRBV5-3 is labeled an ORF, and its function is uncertain. The CDR3 has 19 residues. V dropped 0 bases and J dropped 2; count of bases not matched to a gene: 14.

This rearrangement joins TRBV27 to TRBJ2-7; D remains ambiguous. This CDR3 contains 14 residues. Trimming took 6 bases from V and 0 from J, leaving 12 bases between them. Germline V lookup: CDR1 MNHEY, CDR2 SMNVEV (reference sequence). The CDR3 is CASSRLAISYEQYF. The CDR3 DNA reads TGTGCCAGCAGCCGACTTGCCATCTCCTACGAGCAGTACTTC.

J is TRBJ1-1 and V is TRBV6-5, with D tentatively TRBD1 (6 bases). The germline V gene has CDR1 MNHEY and CDR2 SVGAGI. The CDR3 totals 13 residues. The V gene lost 5 bases and the J gene lost 7 bases, with 14 bases spanning the gap. In nucleotides, the CDR3 is TGTGCCAGCAGTCTCCTACAGGGCGATGAAGCTTTCTTT. This gives the protein CASSLLQGDEAFF.

The chain employs TRBV27 and TRBJ1-1; the match to TRBD1 covers 8 bases. CDR1 and CDR2 from the germline V gene are MNHEY and SMNVEV (reference sequence). V lost 4 bases, J lost 4 bases, and 5 bases stayed unmatched. This CDR3 comprises 14 residues. In DNA form, the CDR3 reads TGTGCCAGCAGTTCCGCAGGGGGCCGCACTGAAGCTTTCTTT. The encoded protein is CASSSAGGRTEAFF.

The V and J genes are TRBV11-2 and TRBJ1-1, with TRBD1 as a possible D gene (6 bases). Deletions cut 4 bases from V and 2 bases from J, with 14 bases between. The CDR3 runs 15 residues. Looked up from germline, CDR1 is SGHAT and CDR2 is FQNNGV. As DNA, the CDR3 is TGTGCCAGCAGCTCACAGGGAGGGAGTAACACTGAAGCTTTCTTT. Translating it yields CASSSQGGSNTEAFF.

This chain uses TRBV7-2 with TRBJ2-2; D may match TRBD1 or TRBD2 (5 bases each). Germline CDR1 SGHTA, CDR2 FQGNSA. The CDR3 extends over 13 amino acids. The germline V and J ends were trimmed by 4 bases and 7 bases, with 10 bases remaining between them. CDR3 amino acids: CASSSGPNGELFF. The CDR3 coding sequence is TGTGCCAGCAGCTCGGGACCTAACGGGGAGCTGTTTTTT.

The rearrangement links TRBV9 to TRBJ2-7; D possibly corresponds to TRBD2 (5 bases). The CDR3 is made up of 15 amino acids. CDR1 and CDR2 from the germline V gene are SGDLS and YYNGEE. Trimming left V 0 bases short and J 3 bases short, with 13 bases between. The CDR3 protein is CASSVASGGRYEQYF. The DNA for the CDR3 is TGTGCCAGCAGCGTAGCCTCTGGAGGACGCTACGAGCAGTACTTC.

The J gene is TRBJ1-2, the V gene TRBV29-1, with D perhaps TRBD1 (6 bases). The CDR3 consists of 13 residues. Trimming stripped 2 bases from V and 9 bases from J, with 16 bases between. Germline loops: CDR1 SQVTM, CDR2 ANQGSEA. The CDR3 here is CSVEIQGRRSYTF. CDR3 nucleotides: TGCAGCGTTGAAATACAGGGTAGAAGAAGCTACACCTTC.

This rearrangement joins TRBV6-4 to TRBJ2-7; D may correspond to TRBD1 or TRBD2 (6 bases each). The length of the CDR3 is 16 residues. In germline, CDR1 is MRHNA, CDR2 SNTAGT. V was pared by 0 bases and J by 5 bases, with 17 bases between. Here the CDR3 reads CASSDSSLGGRHEQYF. Here the CDR3 DNA reads TGTGCCAGCAGTGACTCGAGTCTGGGGGGCCGTCACGAGCAGTACTTC.

J is TRBJ1-6 and V is TRBV7-2, with TRBD1 identical over 11 bases. Per germline, CDR1 SGHTA and CDR2 FQGNSA. With 4 bases clipped from V and 7 bases from J, the junction kept 3 bases outside the gene matches. The CDR3 sequence is 15 residues long. The CDR3 loop reads CASSSDRGQNSPLHF. For the CDR3, the DNA is TGTGCCAGCAGCTCGGACAGGGGGCAAAATTCACCCCTCCACTTT.

This clone was recorded once. The genes are TRBV2 and TRBJ1-1, with D unclear. Germline V gives CDR1 SNHLY, CDR2 FYNNEI. V gave up 6 bases and J gave up 1 base, with 9 bases separating them. CDR3 size: 13 residues. CDR3 sequence reads: CASRITQNTEAFF. The CDR3 DNA reads TGTGCCAGCAGAATTACACAGAACACTGAAGCTTTCTTT.

This chain joins TRBV4-1 and TRBJ2-7, with D possibly TRBD2 on 6 matching bases. Germline V gene data show CDR1 as MGHRA and CDR2 as YSYEKL. There are 14 residues in the CDR3. Deletions cut 4 bases from V and 5 bases from J, with 15 bases between. CDR3: CASSRSGLDDEQYF. As DNA, the CDR3 is TGCGCCAGCAGCCGATCGGGACTGGACGACGAGCAGTACTTC.

The gene calls are TRBV27 and TRBJ2-5, with 7 bases aligning to TRBD1. The germline V gene encodes CDR1 MNHEY and CDR2 SMNVEV (reference sequence). V was pared by 6 bases and J by 5 bases, with 9 bases of the junction left unmatched. This CDR3 has 14 amino acids. The CDR3 here is CASRALGGEETQYF. CDR3 DNA sequence: TGTGCCAGCAGGGCATTAGGGGGCGAGGAGACCCAGTACTTC.